This T cell receptor (beta chain) is drawn from a study of T cell repertoires in aging, cancer and after chemotherapy. The overall study: Glioblastoma patients receiving temozolomide-based therapy gave paired samples before and after chemotherapy. Whole-study findings and limits: Healthy donors lost TCR diversity with age mainly through richness, cancer patients through richness and evenness. These repertoire data do not allow conclusions about immunological memory after chemotherapy. Median generation probability rose over the chemotherapy interval in each cancer cohort, suggesting rebound thymic output.

TCR beta rearrangements were amplified from peripheral blood genomic DNA. A note on this clonotype: Antigen unknown. Relative to the germline gene, one junction end is altered; a read error may explain this.

TRB rearrangements spanning V, D and J were amplified using mixed TRB-A/B primers. TCRdb processed the multiplex PCR reads anew with MiXCR; each CDR3 protein has one entry. Of approximately 2,300 distinct CDR3 sequences detected, less than 65% appear once; the ten largest clones hold around 4%. CDR3 length: 13 amino acids. Input material: blood. V gene TRBV5-3 combines with J gene TRBJ2-5; TRBD2 might be the D (5 bases). TRBV5-3 is annotated as an ORF whose role is uncertain. The source is a human donor with a solid tumor. CDR3 in DNA: TGTGCCAGCAGCTTGTGGGGAGAGGAGACCCAGTACTTC. Translated: CASSLWGEETQYF.